Each of the 2 T cell receptor beta chains below was sequenced from the same sample in a study of T cell changes during pregnancy in multiple sclerosis. Sequenced by immunoSEQ multiplex PCR; TCRdb stores in-frame clones only, minus some. The sample yields 50,000 to 60,000 clones, approximately 86% seen once. The specimen comprised CD4+ T cells from peripheral blood mononuclear cells, sampled in the third trimester of pregnancy. Receptors originate from a female donor with multiple sclerosis, enrolled in a pregnancy study.

V and J are TRBV7-6 and TRBJ2-1; 8 bases map to TRBD2. With 1 base clipped from V and 7 bases from J, the junction kept 12 bases outside the gene matches. Germline CDR1 and CDR2: SGHVS and FNYEAQ. This CDR3 is built from 17 residues. CDR3 amino acids: CASSLDHGGAKLNEQFF. The CDR3 coding sequence is TGTGCCAGCAGCTTAGACCACGGGGGGGCCAAATTGAATGAGCAGTTCTTC.

This clone occurred a few times. The chain links TRBV7-2 to TRBJ1-6; 7 bases are shared with TRBD1. Trimming took 3 bases from V and 0 from J; bases not matched to a gene: 2. CDR1 and CDR2 (germline): SGHTA, FQGNSA. This CDR3 comprises 16 residues. This chain's CDR3 is CASSLTGSSYNSPLHF. CDR3 DNA sequence: TGTGCCAGCAGCTTGACAGGGAGCTCCTATAATTCACCCCTCCACTTT.